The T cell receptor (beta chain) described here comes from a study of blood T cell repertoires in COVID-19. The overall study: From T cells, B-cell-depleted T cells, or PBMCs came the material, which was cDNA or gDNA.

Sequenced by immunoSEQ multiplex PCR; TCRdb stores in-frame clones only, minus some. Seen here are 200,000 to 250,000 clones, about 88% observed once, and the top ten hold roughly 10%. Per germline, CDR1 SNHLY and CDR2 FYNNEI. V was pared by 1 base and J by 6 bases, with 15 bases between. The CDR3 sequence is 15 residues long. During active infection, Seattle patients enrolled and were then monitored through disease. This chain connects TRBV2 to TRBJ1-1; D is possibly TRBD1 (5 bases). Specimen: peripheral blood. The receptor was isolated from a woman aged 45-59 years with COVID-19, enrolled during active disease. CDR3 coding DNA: TGTGCCAGCAGTGAAGAACCAGGGTTTTTCTCTGAAGCTTTCTTT. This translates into CASSEEPGFFSEAFF.